This T cell receptor beta chain derives from a study of identifying expanded T cells in peripheral blood. The data were produced by immunoSEQ multiplex PCR, yet TCRdb's version contains in-frame clones alone and is incomplete. The table lists approximately 100,000 clones, about 89% of them singletons. A few counts support this clone. After removal of 3 bases from V and 0 bases from J, the junction contained 7 bases not matched to a gene. Germline V gene lookup returns CDR1 SGDLS and CDR2 YYNGEE. This CDR3 has 16 amino acids. Material: blood. This clonotype was sampled from a person aged 18-69 years in good health. V and J are TRBV9 and TRBJ2-3; TRBD1 aligns across 7 bases. Here the CDR3 DNA reads TGTGCCAGCAGCGGGGGCCCAGGGGGTAGCACAGATACGCAGTATTTT. Its translation is CASSGGPGGSTDTQYF.